This T cell receptor (beta chain) was obtained from a study of blood T cell repertoires in COVID-19. V lost 0 bases, J lost 4 bases, and 2 bases stayed unmatched. CDR1 is SQVTM and CDR2 is ANQGSEA in the germline V gene. The CDR3 spans 13 residues. This clone was found a few times. In the original processing: For nucleated cells, counts were estimated from reference gene primer amplification. Measured with immunoSEQ multiplex PCR; TCRdb has only the in-frame clones, and not every one. V and J calls and clone size are given by that table; D and trimming were obtained from the DNA. The table shows under 200,000 clones, with 86% occurring only once.

The chain employs TRBV29-1 and TRBJ1-1; 7 bases agree with TRBD1. The sequence was collected from a man between 45 and 60 years old with active or convalescent COVID-19. Sequenced sample: peripheral blood. CDR3 DNA: TGCAGCGTTGAAGAACCAGGGGGCACTGAAGCTTTCTTT. It encodes CSVEEPGGTEAFF.